This is a list of T cell receptor beta chains from one sample in a study of blood T cell repertoires in COVID-19. Libraries were prepared by immunoSEQ multiplex PCR; TCRdb keeps only in-frame clonotypes and omits some of them. The sample has about 72,000 clones, about nine tenths seen once. The sequenced sample was peripheral blood. These receptors were collected from a woman aged 55 to 70 with acute or convalescent COVID-19. CDR3s include the opening cysteine and the closing phenylalanine or tryptophan. D genes are given only for firm matches. Expanded clones get a size class; other rows say once, few or many, or leave the size out.

j_call: TRBJ1-4
v_call: TRBV2
d_call: .
clone_size: .
cdr3_aa: CASSEGTLPEKLFF
cdr3_nt: TGTGCCAGCAGTGAAGGGACACTGCCAGAAAAACTGTTTTTT

j_call: TRBJ2-7
v_call: TRBV4-1
d_call: .
clone_size: .
cdr3_aa: CASSQVGGINEQYF
cdr3_nt: TGCGCCAGCAGCCAAGTGGGGGGTATCAACGAGCAGTACTTC

j_call: TRBJ2-5
v_call: TRBV18
d_call: TRBD2
clone_size: .
cdr3_aa: CASSPLPGLKETQYF
cdr3_nt: TGTGCCAGCTCACCTTTACCGGGACTAAAAGAGACCCAGTACTTC

j_call: TRBJ2-7
v_call: TRBV12-1
d_call: .
clone_size: .
cdr3_aa: CASGNQGVVSYEQYF
cdr3_nt: TGTGCCAGCGGGAACCAGGGGGTGGTTTCCTACGAGCAGTACTTC

j_call: TRBJ1-1
v_call: TRBV7-6
d_call: .
clone_size: .
cdr3_aa: CASSSDLARRNTEAFF
cdr3_nt: TGTGCCAGCAGCTCAGATTTAGCACGGCGGAACACTGAAGCTTTCTTT

j_call: TRBJ1-2
v_call: TRBV30
d_call: TRBD1
clone_size: .
cdr3_aa: CAWSVPGQGYGYTF
cdr3_nt: TGTGCCTGGAGTGTCCCCGGACAGGGGTATGGCTACACCTTC

j_call: TRBJ2-6
v_call: TRBV19
d_call: .
clone_size: .
cdr3_aa: CASSIDRGSGANVLTF
cdr3_nt: TGTGCCAGTAGTATAGACAGGGGCTCTGGGGCCAACGTCCTGACTTTC

j_call: TRBJ1-6
v_call: TRBV4-2
d_call: .
clone_size: once
cdr3_aa: CASSQVTTGTNSPLHF
cdr3_nt: TGTGCCAGCAGCCAAGTCACTACAGGGACTAATTCACCCCTCCACTTT

j_call: TRBJ2-2
v_call: TRBV7-2
d_call: TRBD2
clone_size: .
cdr3_aa: CASSPSPLAGGFGELFF
cdr3_nt: TGTGCCAGCAGCCCCAGCCCCCTAGCGGGGGGTTTCGGGGAGCTGTTTTTT

j_call: TRBJ2-7
v_call: TRBV5-5
d_call: .
clone_size: .
cdr3_aa: CASSLETRRTNSYEQYF
cdr3_nt: TGTGCCAGCAGCTTGGAAACTCGGCGGACTAATTCCTACGAGCAGTACTTC

j_call: TRBJ2-1
v_call: TRBV7-9
d_call: .
clone_size: .
cdr3_aa: CASSPGNSGANEQFF
cdr3_nt: TGTGCCAGCAGCCCGGGGAATAGCGGTGCTAATGAGCAGTTCTTC

j_call: TRBJ2-5
v_call: TRBV5-4
d_call: TRBD2
clone_size: .
cdr3_aa: CASSFQRGPQETQYF
cdr3_nt: TGTGCCAGCAGCTTTCAGCGGGGGCCCCAGGAGACCCAGTACTTC

j_call: TRBJ1-6
v_call: TRBV27
d_call: .
clone_size: .
cdr3_aa: CASRQTGTPPALHF
cdr3_nt: TGTGCCAGCAGGCAGACCGGGACACCTCCCGCCCTCCACTTT

j_call: TRBJ1-1
v_call: TRBV10-3
d_call: .
clone_size: .
cdr3_aa: CASTQGMNTEAFF
cdr3_nt: TGTGCCTCAACACAGGGCATGAACACTGAAGCTTTCTTT

j_call: TRBJ2-3
v_call: TRBV24-1
d_call: TRBD2
clone_size: .
cdr3_aa: CATSPKGSGGIDTQYF
cdr3_nt: TGTGCCACCAGTCCCAAAGGTAGCGGGGGTATAGATACGCAGTATTTT

j_call: TRBJ1-2
v_call: TRBV2
d_call: TRBD1
clone_size: .
cdr3_aa: CASRRETGAQGGYTF
cdr3_nt: TGTGCCAGCAGGAGGGAGACAGGGGCGCAGGGTGGCTACACCTTC

j_call: TRBJ2-1
v_call: TRBV5-6
d_call: TRBD1
clone_size: .
cdr3_aa: CASRQGARVRFYNEQFF
cdr3_nt: TGTGCCAGCAGGCAGGGGGCGCGGGTCAGATTCTACAATGAGCAGTTCTTC

j_call: TRBJ2-4
v_call: TRBV27
d_call: TRBD2
clone_size: .
cdr3_aa: CASTAGGPYAKNIQYF
cdr3_nt: TGTGCCAGCACAGCGGGGGGCCCCTACGCCAAAAACATTCAGTACTTC

j_call: TRBJ1-2
v_call: TRBV3-1/TRBV3-2
d_call: .
clone_size: .
cdr3_aa: CASSSAGVVDGYTF
cdr3_nt: TGTGCCAGCAGCTCAGCAGGGGTGGTTGATGGCTACACCTTC

j_call: TRBJ1-5
v_call: TRBV19
d_call: TRBD1
clone_size: once
cdr3_aa: CASSIGTGVPNQPQHF
cdr3_nt: TGTGCCAGTAGTATAGGGACAGGGGTCCCCAATCAGCCCCAGCATTTT

j_call: TRBJ1-1
v_call: TRBV15
d_call: TRBD1
clone_size: .
cdr3_aa: CATSKRQGITEAFF
cdr3_nt: TGTGCCACCAGCAAGAGACAGGGGATCACTGAAGCTTTCTTT

j_call: TRBJ1-2
v_call: TRBV6-5
d_call: .
clone_size: few
cdr3_aa: CASIQGLANYGYTF
cdr3_nt: TGTGCCAGCATCCAGGGGCTCGCTAACTATGGCTACACCTTC

j_call: TRBJ1-2
v_call: TRBV21-1
d_call: .
clone_size: .
cdr3_aa: CASIQDNKGYTF
cdr3_nt: TGTGCCAGCATCCAGGACAACAAGGGCTACACCTTC

j_call: TRBJ2-1
v_call: TRBV6-5
d_call: TRBD2
clone_size: .
cdr3_aa: CASRYTRTSGPPQFF
cdr3_nt: TGTGCCAGCAGATATACTCGGACTAGCGGGCCTCCGCAGTTCTTC

j_call: TRBJ2-7
v_call: TRBV7-2
d_call: .
clone_size: .
cdr3_aa: CASSLDDSDYEQYF
cdr3_nt: TGTGCCAGCAGCCTAGACGACTCCGACTACGAGCAGTACTTC

j_call: TRBJ1-1
v_call: TRBV19
d_call: .
clone_size: .
cdr3_aa: CASSIVQNTEAFF
cdr3_nt: TGTGCCAGTAGTATAGTCCAGAACACTGAAGCTTTCTTT

j_call: TRBJ1-3
v_call: TRBV3-1/TRBV3-2
d_call: .
clone_size: .
cdr3_aa: CASSPLGAFSGNTIYF
cdr3_nt: TGTGCCAGCAGCCCCCTAGGCGCTTTCTCTGGAAACACCATATATTTT

j_call: TRBJ1-2
v_call: TRBV2
d_call: TRBD1
clone_size: .
cdr3_aa: CASSEGQGLGGYTF
cdr3_nt: TGTGCCAGCAGTGAAGGACAGGGACTAGGCGGCTACACCTTC

j_call: TRBJ2-7
v_call: TRBV5-4
d_call: .
clone_size: .
cdr3_aa: CASSLRGGYEQYF
cdr3_nt: TGTGCCAGCAGCCTGAGAGGGGGATACGAGCAGTACTTC

j_call: TRBJ2-7
v_call: TRBV6-2/TRBV6-3
d_call: TRBD2
clone_size: .
cdr3_aa: CASSRGKLAGATMQYF
cdr3_nt: TGTGCCAGCAGTAGGGGGAAACTAGCGGGGGCGACAATGCAGTACTTC

j_call: TRBJ1-1
v_call: TRBV15
d_call: TRBD1
clone_size: .
cdr3_aa: CATSWDRGNTEAFF
cdr3_nt: TGTGCCACCAGCTGGGACAGGGGAAACACTGAAGCTTTCTTT

j_call: TRBJ2-7
v_call: TRBV2
d_call: TRBD2
clone_size: .
cdr3_aa: CATASGGYEQYF
cdr3_nt: TGTGCCACTGCTAGCGGGGGGTACGAGCAGTACTTC

j_call: TRBJ2-7
v_call: TRBV5-5
d_call: .
clone_size: .
cdr3_aa: CASSPGSDNRGKYF
cdr3_nt: TGTGCCAGCAGCCCGGGGTCAGATAATCGGGGGAAGTACTTC

j_call: TRBJ2-5
v_call: TRBV7-9
d_call: .
clone_size: .
cdr3_aa: CASSRTVETQYF
cdr3_nt: TGTGCCAGCAGCAGGACAGTGGAGACCCAGTACTTC

j_call: TRBJ2-1
v_call: TRBV2
d_call: TRBD2
clone_size: .
cdr3_aa: CASSAGTSSYNEQFF
cdr3_nt: TGTGCCAGCAGCGCCGGGACTAGCTCCTACAATGAGCAGTTCTTC

j_call: TRBJ1-4
v_call: TRBV24-1
d_call: .
clone_size: .
cdr3_aa: CATSVRETNEKLFF
cdr3_nt: TGTGCCACCAGTGTTCGAGAGACTAATGAAAAACTGTTTTTT

j_call: TRBJ2-3
v_call: TRBV24-1
d_call: TRBD2
clone_size: .
cdr3_aa: CATSDGRTSGETDTQYF
cdr3_nt: TGTGCCACCAGTGATGGCCGGACTAGCGGAGAGACAGATACGCAGTATTTT

j_call: TRBJ2-2
v_call: TRBV14
d_call: TRBD1
clone_size: .
cdr3_aa: CASSPRRGPDTGELFF
cdr3_nt: TGTGCCAGCAGCCCTCGCAGGGGGCCCGACACCGGGGAGCTGTTTTTT

j_call: TRBJ1-5
v_call: TRBV3-1/TRBV3-2
d_call: .
clone_size: .
cdr3_aa: CASSQDASGFNGNQPQHF
cdr3_nt: TGTGCCAGCAGCCAAGATGCCAGCGGGTTTAATGGCAATCAGCCCCAGCATTTT

j_call: TRBJ2-3
v_call: TRBV7-3
d_call: .
clone_size: once
cdr3_aa: CASSPSGIRGGTQYF
cdr3_nt: TGTGCCAGCAGCCCGTCGGGTATAAGGGGGGGTACGCAGTATTTT